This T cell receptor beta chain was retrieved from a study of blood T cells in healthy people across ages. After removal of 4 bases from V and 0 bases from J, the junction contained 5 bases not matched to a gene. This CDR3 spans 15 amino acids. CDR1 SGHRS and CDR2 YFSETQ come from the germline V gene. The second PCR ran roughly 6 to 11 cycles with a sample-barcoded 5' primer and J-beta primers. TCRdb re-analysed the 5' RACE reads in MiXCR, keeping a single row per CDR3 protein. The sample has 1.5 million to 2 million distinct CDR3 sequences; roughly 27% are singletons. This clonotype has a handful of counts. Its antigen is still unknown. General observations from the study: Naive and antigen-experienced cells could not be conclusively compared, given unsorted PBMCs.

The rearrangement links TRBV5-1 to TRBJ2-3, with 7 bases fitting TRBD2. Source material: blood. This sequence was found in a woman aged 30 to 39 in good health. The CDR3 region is CASSDSGPSTDTQYF. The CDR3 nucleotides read TGCGCCAGCAGCGATAGCGGGCCTAGCACAGATACGCAGTATTTT.